These 13 T cell receptor beta chains were all obtained from the same sample, sequenced in a study of read filtering for tumor transcriptome and immune sequencing. The library was built from roughly 400 ng RNA with molecular barcoded adaptors for alpha/delta and beta/gamma chains. One entry per CDR3 protein results from TCRdb running MiXCR on the reads. The sample holds about 48,000 distinct CDR3 sequences, around 20% seen once. The sample taken for sequencing was a population of CD138-negative cells sorted from bone marrow. The receptor set was obtained from a donor aged 40 or over with multiple myeloma.

As regards this clonotype: A much larger clone differs from this one at a single base, so this may be a read error. The chain joins TRBV29-1 to TRBJ2-1; 8 bases line up with TRBD2. The CDR3 runs to 14 residues. Germline values: CDR1 SQVTM, CDR2 ANQGSEA. The junction had 10 bases not matched to a gene; V was cut back by 3 bases and J by 9 bases. The CDR3 protein is CSVDAGGERIEQFF. The CDR3 nucleotides read TGCAGCGTTGACGCGGGAGGCGAGAGGATTGAGCAGTTCTTC.

This clonotype was counted ten times or more. V is TRBV14 and J is TRBJ2-5; 7 bases align to TRBD1. The CDR3 sequence is 16 residues long. Germline CDR1 is SGHDN and CDR2 is FVKESK. Losses at the gene ends were 2 bases for V and 2 bases for J; bases not matched to a gene: 8. The CDR3 DNA reads TGTGCCAGCAGCCAACTAGGGGGCTGGGGACAAGAGACCCAGTACTTC. The encoded protein is CASSQLGGWGQETQYF.

This clonotype has a count of ten or more. This chain connects TRBV6-5 to TRBJ2-5; 11 positions agree with TRBD2. The V gene's germline CDR1 is MNHEY and CDR2 SVGAGI. CDR3 length: 16 amino acids. With V trimmed by 6 bases and J by 0 bases, 6 bases remained unmatched. CDR3 region: CASRLGLAANQETQYF. The DNA of the CDR3 is TGTGCCAGCAGACTGGGACTAGCGGCCAACCAAGAGACCCAGTACTTC.

This clonotype came up a few times. This may stem from a read error, because a much larger clone lies one nucleotide away. The CDR3 DNA sequence: TGCAGTGCTCCGAGACCTCCGACCTACGATGAGCAGTTCTTC. Protein: CSAPRPPTYDEQFF. The genes are TRBV20-1 and TRBJ2-1; D is unresolved. The CDR3 loop spans 14 amino acids. The germline gives CDR1 DFQATT, CDR2 SNEGSKA (reference sequence).

This clonotype was counted many times. This chain uses TRBV28 with TRBJ2-3; 11 bases are a match to TRBD2. After removal of 5 bases from V and 2 bases from J, the junction contained 6 bases not matched to a gene. The CDR3 runs to 16 residues. Germline lookup yields CDR1 MDHEN and CDR2 SYDVKM. The CDR3 reads CASSGLAGTSTDTQYF. For the CDR3, the DNA is TGTGCCAGCAGTGGACTAGCGGGTACATCCACAGATACGCAGTATTTT.

This clonotype was seen many times. This chain connects TRBV5-1 to TRBJ1-1; 9 nucleotides line up with TRBD1. This CDR3 region has 14 residues. V shed 2 bases, J shed 5 bases, and the junction held 4 bases outside the gene matches. CDR1 and CDR2 (germline): SGHRS, YFSETQ. The CDR3 protein is CASSLQGATTEAFF. The DNA for the CDR3 is TGCGCCAGCAGCTTACAGGGGGCGACTACTGAAGCTTTCTTT.

This clonotype was recorded many times. The chain has TRBV29-1 and TRBJ2-7; no definite D call. The CDR3 totals 14 residues. V was clipped by 3 bases and J by 5 bases, with 17 bases between them. In germline, CDR1 is SQVTM, CDR2 ANQGSEA. As DNA, the CDR3 is TGCAGCGTTGAGGGCCCTCAGCCACCCCACGAGCAGTACTTC. Its protein is CSVEGPQPPHEQYF.

This clonotype was counted ten times or more. The V call is TRBV3-1, the J call TRBJ2-5, with 14 positions matching TRBD2. Germline CDR1 reads LGHDT; CDR2 reads YNNKEL (reference sequence). The CDR3 consists of 16 residues. V lost 5 bases, J lost 7 bases, and 9 bases stayed unmatched. Written as DNA, the CDR3 is TGTGCCAGCAGCAGACTTCCCGGGACTAGCGGGGGGACCCAGTACTTC. Its translation: CASSRLPGTSGGTQYF.

The sample holds many counts of this clonotype. The rearrangement uses TRBV28 and TRBJ2-7; tentative D call: TRBD1 (5 bases). CDR1 is MDHEN and CDR2 is SYDVKM in the germline V gene. This CDR3 region has 12 residues. Trimming shortened V by 6 bases and J by 4 bases, and 10 bases separated the two germline ends. The CDR3 sequence is CASSLDSYEQYF. CDR3 sequence (DNA): TGTGCCAGCAGCCTCGACAGTTACGAGCAGTACTTC.

This clonotype occurred many times. V gene TRBV12-3 or TRBV12-4 combines with J gene TRBJ2-1; 10 bases fit TRBD2. After removal of 6 bases from V and 6 bases from J, the junction contained 11 bases not matched to a gene. This CDR3 comprises 16 residues. CDR3 bases: TGTGCCAGCAGACGTAGCGGGAGGCGGTCGCTCAATGAGCAGTTCTTC. As protein: CASRRSGRRSLNEQFF.

In its sample, this clonotype was seen many times. The chain combines TRBV12-3 or TRBV12-4 with TRBJ2-2; D gene uncertain. This CDR3 comprises 12 residues. The V end lost 6 bases, the J end lost 6 bases, and 8 bases lay between the germline ends. CDR3 nucleotides: TGTGCCAGCAGAACCGGATCCGGGGAGCTGTTTTTT. Encoded protein: CASRTGSGELFF.

CDR3 DNA: TGCGCCAGCCAATTTCAGGGTAACACTGAAGCTTTCTTT. Its translation: CASQFQGNTEAFF. The chain links TRBV5-1 to TRBJ1-1; possible D gene TRBD1, 5 bases. V was cut by 7 bases and J by 2 bases, with 12 bases left in between. CDR1 and CDR2 (germline): SGHRS, YFSETQ. The CDR3 spans 13 residues.

This clonotype was found many times. The CDR3 region has the DNA TGTGCCATAGGAAACCAGCGCGCTAGCACAGATACGCAGTATTTT. Encoded protein: CAIGNQRASTDTQYF. The chain uses TRBV6-2 or TRBV6-3 and TRBJ2-3; D call uncertain. Trimming shortened V by 10 bases and J by 0 bases, and 17 bases separated the two germline ends. The CDR3 is 15 residues long. Germline assignment: CDR1 MNHEY and CDR2 SVGEGT.